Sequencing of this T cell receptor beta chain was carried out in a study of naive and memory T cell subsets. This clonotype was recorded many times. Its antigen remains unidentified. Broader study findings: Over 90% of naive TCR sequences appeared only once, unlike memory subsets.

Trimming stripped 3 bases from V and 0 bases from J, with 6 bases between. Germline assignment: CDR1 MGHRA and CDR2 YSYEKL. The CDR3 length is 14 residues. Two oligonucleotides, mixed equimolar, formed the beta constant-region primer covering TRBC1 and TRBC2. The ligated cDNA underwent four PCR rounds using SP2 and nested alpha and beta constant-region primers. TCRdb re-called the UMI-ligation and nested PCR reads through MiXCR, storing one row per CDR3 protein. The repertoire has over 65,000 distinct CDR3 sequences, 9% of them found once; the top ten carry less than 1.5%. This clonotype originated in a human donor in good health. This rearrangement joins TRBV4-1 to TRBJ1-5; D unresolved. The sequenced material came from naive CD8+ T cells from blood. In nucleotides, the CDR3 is TGCGCCAGCAGCCAGTACAGTAGCAATCAGCCCCAGCATTTT. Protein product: CASSQYSSNQPQHF.